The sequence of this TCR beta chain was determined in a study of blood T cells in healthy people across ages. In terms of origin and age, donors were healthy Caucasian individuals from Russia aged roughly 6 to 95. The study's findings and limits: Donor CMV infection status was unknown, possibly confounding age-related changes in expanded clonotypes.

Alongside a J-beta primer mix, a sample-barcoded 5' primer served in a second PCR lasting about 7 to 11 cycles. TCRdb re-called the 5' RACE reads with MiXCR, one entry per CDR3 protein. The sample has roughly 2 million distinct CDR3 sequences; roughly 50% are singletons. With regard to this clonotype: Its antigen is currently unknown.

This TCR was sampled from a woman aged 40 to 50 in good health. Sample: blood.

CDR3 loop: CASNQGQMNTEAFF. CDR3 bases: TGCGCCAGCAATCAAGGACAGATGAACACTGAAGCTTTCTTT. The V and J genes are TRBV5-1 and TRBJ1-1; D possibly corresponds to TRBD1 (6 bases). Germline V CDR1 and CDR2: SGHRS, YFSETQ. The germline V and J ends were trimmed by 6 bases and 0 bases, with 12 bases remaining between them. This CDR3 is 14 amino acids long.